This T cell receptor beta chain came from a study of T cell repertoires in cytomegalovirus infection. Study-wide background: CMV infection and matching HLA type were both indicated by public TCR beta signatures.

Germline CDR1 MNHEY, CDR2 SMNVEV (reference sequence). The CDR3 length is 11 residues. The germline V and J ends were trimmed by 8 bases and 4 bases, with 8 bases remaining between them. TCRdb reprocessed the reads via MiXCR and lists one record per CDR3 protein. The repertoire holds about a million distinct CDR3 sequences, approximately 32% seen once, with around 15% in the top ten. In its sample, this clonotype was seen a few times. Antigen: not known. Overall study results and limits: Cumulative frequency of public TCR beta families picked out carriers of CMV plus the relevant HLA. HLA-C-restricted CMV clonotypes gave the most frequent clonotype in two of eight donors.

This clonotype originated in a human donor in good health (CMV status not recorded). Some clones in this sample may be carry-over from other donors' samples. The chain employs TRBV27 and TRBJ2-5; D not certain. The source was cultured CD8+ T cells from PBMCs, collected from culture after CMV antigen stimulation. The CDR3 loop is CASAWGETQYF. The CDR3 DNA reads TGTGCCAGCGCCTGGGGAGAGACCCAGTACTTC.